In its sample, the clone carrying this T cell receptor (beta chain) was seen once. Its specificity is not known. The data were taken from a study of cytomegalovirus exposure and HLA in healthy donors. The wider study: Unique TCRs numbering roughly 80 million, obtained from HLA-typed donors, made up an early data release. Study results and caveats: When presence/absence was analysed, sequencing depth was taken to be roughly uniform across donors. Later on, a genetic analysis was performed. It linked a missense variant in DCLRE1C with V- and J-gene trimming of TCR beta.

The PCR was carried out with 60 Vbeta primers and 13 Jbeta primers. The assay was immunoSEQ multiplex PCR, and TCRdb's table has in-frame clones only and misses some. The sample lists some 150,000 clones, less than 85% occurring once. CDR3 length: 12 residues. V was shortened by 9 bases and J by 2 bases, with 10 bases between the two germline ends. CDR1 ENHRY and CDR2 SYGVKD come from the germline V gene. The sequencing sample was made of PBMCs. This rearrangement joins TRBV10-3 to TRBJ1-2, with TRBD1 as a possible D gene (5 bases). This TCR was recovered from a woman aged 60 to 75 in good health and CMV-seropositive. The chain's CDR3 is CAMGGDNYGYTF. CDR3 DNA: TGTGCCATGGGGGGGGACAACTATGGCTACACCTTC.